What follows are 3 T cell receptor beta chains derived from one specimen sequenced in a study of T cells after yellow fever vaccination. MiXCR, run by TCRdb on the 5' RACE reads, gives a single entry per CDR3 protein. The sample records fewer than 85,000 distinct CDR3 sequences, around 7.3% being singletons. The sequenced sample was CD8+ T cells sorted from PBMCs, obtained on the day of the yellow fever booster vaccination. The receptor source for this set is a young man who received the YFV17D yellow fever vaccine.

This clonotype was counted between two and nine times. V gene TRBV9 combines with J gene TRBJ1-5, with 8 bases identical to TRBD1. This CDR3 spans 15 amino acids. CDR1 and CDR2 (germline): SGDLS, YYNGEE. The junction had 4 bases not matched to a gene; V was cut back by 0 bases and J by 5 bases. CDR3 amino acids: CASSVAGGLYQPQHF. The CDR3, as DNA: TGTGCCAGCAGCGTAGCAGGGGGCCTATATCAGCCCCAGCATTTT. Looking up the rest from reference TRBV9 and TRBJ1-5 gives the full variable domain: DSGVTQTPKHLITATGQRVTLRCSPRSGDLSVYWYQQSLDQGLQFLIQYYNGEERAKGNILERFSAQQFPDLHSELNLSSLELGDSALYFCASSVAGGLYQPQHFGDGTRLSIL.

This chain uses TRBV19 with TRBJ1-1; D unclear. The CDR3 contains 15 residues. Per the germline V gene, CDR1 is LNHDA and CDR2 is SQIVND (reference sequence). Between the trimmed V and J ends, which lost 4 bases and 0 bases, there was a span of 12 bases. CDR3 bases: TGTGCCAGTAGTACCCTAGGAGGCGTGAACACTGAAGCTTTCTTT. It translates to CASSTLGGVNTEAFF.

This clonotype was seen more than once but under ten times. This chain uses TRBV5-1 with TRBJ2-7; 8 nucleotides match TRBD1. This CDR3 spans 14 amino acids. J was trimmed by 4 bases and V by 4 bases; bases with no gene match: 7. CDR1 and CDR2 from the germline V gene are SGHRS and YFSETQ. The CDR3 bases are TGCGCCAGCAGCCCTGCCGACAGGGGATACGAGCAGTACTTC. Translation: CASSPADRGYEQYF. Full variable domain (missing parts from reference TRBV5-1 and TRBJ2-7): KAGVTQTPRYLIKTRGQQVTLSCSPISGHRSVSWYQQTPGQGLQFLFEYFSETQRNKGNFPGRFSGRQFSNSRSEMNVSTLELGDSALYLCASSPADRGYEQYFGPGTRLTVT.